One and the same sample provided the 27 T cell receptor beta chains below, sequenced in a study of CD4 T cells in relation to SARS-CoV-2 and coronaviruses. Clones were sequenced by immunoSEQ multiplex PCR, and TCRdb holds only the in-frame ones, with some missing. The table shows around 25,000 clones, with less than 85% occurring only once. These TCRs' antigens remain unknown. Unexposed donor CD4+ T cells date from about 2011-2018, before the COVID-19 pandemic. The cells were cultured for about ten days before CD4+ T cells were isolated. The source material was CD4+ T cells from PBMCs, cultured in vitro. Source of these receptors: a human donor in good health.

The chain uses TRBV29-1 and TRBJ1-4; TRBD1 agrees at 10 bases. Trimming took 4 bases from V and 9 from J; bases not matched to a gene: 5. The CDR3 extends over 13 amino acids. Per germline, CDR1 SQVTM and CDR2 ANQGSEA. The CDR3 nucleotides are TGCAGCGTTGTGGGACAGGGGTTTCAAAAACTGTTTTTT. This gives the protein CSVVGQGFQKLFF.

The chain has TRBV6-4 and TRBJ2-7; D remains unclear. The CDR3 has 9 residues. V lost 9 bases to trimming and J lost 4 bases, with 4 bases between them. Germline V gene sequence: CDR1 MRHNA, CDR2 SNTAGT. DNA for the CDR3: TGTGCCAGGAAGTACGAGCAGTACTTC. Residues: CARKYEQYF.

V usage is TRBV24-1 and J usage is TRBJ2-1, with TRBD2 matching over 7 bases. The CDR3 totals 15 residues. CDR1 and CDR2 (germline): KGHDR, SFDVKD. V shed 10 bases, J shed 9 bases, and the junction held 17 bases outside the gene matches. In DNA, the CDR3 is TGTGCCACTGCAGACGAACCGGGACTACGTCTTGAGCAGTTCTTC. This translates into CATADEPGLRLEQFF.

The V call is TRBV20-1, the J call TRBJ2-1; 8 bases are shared with TRBD2. The CDR3 length is 16 residues. Losses at the gene ends were 3 bases for V and 8 bases for J; bases not matched to a gene: 15. CDR1 is DFQATT, CDR2 SNEGSKA, per germline (reference sequence). The CDR3 is CSASKTGTRLTHEQFF. The CDR3, as DNA: TGCAGTGCTAGTAAAACCGGGACTAGACTGACTCATGAGCAGTTCTTC.

The chain combines TRBV19 with TRBJ1-1; D gene uncertain. The V gene lost 3 bases and the J gene lost 1 base, with 12 bases spanning the gap. In germline, CDR1 is LNHDA, CDR2 SQIVND (reference sequence). There are 15 residues in the CDR3. CDR3 sequence (DNA): TGTGCCAGTAGTATTCAGGCCGGGGAGAACACTGAAGCTTTCTTT. Translating it yields CASSIQAGENTEAFF.

This chain uses TRBV5-1 with TRBJ1-5; D is undetermined. The length of the CDR3 is 13 residues. Germline V CDR1 and CDR2: SGHRS, YFSETQ. The V end lost 1 base, the J end lost 5 bases, and 7 bases lay between the germline ends. CDR3 in DNA: TGCGCCAGCAGCTTGCGTACAGATCAGCCCCAGCATTTT. It specifies CASSLRTDQPQHF. The complete variable domain, with remaining parts taken from reference TRBV5-1 and TRBJ1-5, reads KAGVTQTPRYLIKTRGQQVTLSCSPISGHRSVSWYQQTPGQGLQFLFEYFSETQRNKGNFPGRFSGRQFSNSRSEMNVSTLELGDSALYLCASSLRTDQPQHFGDGTRLSIL.

This clone was picked up a small number of times. The chain carries TRBV5-1 and TRBJ1-1; perhaps TRBD1 as D (5 bases). The V end was cut by 4 bases, the J end by 1 base, with 11 bases between. The germline gives CDR1 SGHRS, CDR2 YFSETQ. The CDR3 has 14 residues. CDR3 sequence (DNA): TGCGCCAGCAGCCTGGAGGGGCGGAACACTGAAGCTTTCTTT. This encodes CASSLEGRNTEAFF.

V gene TRBV6-2 or TRBV6-3 combines with J gene TRBJ2-1; TRBD2 agrees at 13 bases. The CDR3 contains 14 residues. Germline-derived CDR1 and CDR2 are MNHEY and SVGEGT. J gave up 12 bases and V 5 bases, and 7 bases lay outside the gene matches. The CDR3 DNA follows: TGTGCCAGCAGTGGACTAGCGGGAGCCGCCGGGCAGTTCTTC. Translated: CASSGLAGAAGQFF.

CDR3 DNA: TGCGCCAGCAGCGCCGACAGGGCTCAAGAGACCCAGTACTTC. This gives the protein CASSADRAQETQYF. V and J are TRBV5-1 and TRBJ2-5, with TRBD1 matching 7 bases. Germline trimming cut 4 bases from V and 2 bases from J; bases unmatched to any gene: 5. There are 14 residues in the CDR3. Germline V gene sequence: CDR1 SGHRS, CDR2 YFSETQ. The full variable domain, its missing parts supplied by reference TRBV5-1 and TRBJ2-5, is KAGVTQTPRYLIKTRGQQVTLSCSPISGHRSVSWYQQTPGQGLQFLFEYFSETQRNKGNFPGRFSGRQFSNSRSEMNVSTLELGDSALYLCASSADRAQETQYFGPGTRLLVL.

The chain joins TRBV19 to TRBJ1-5, with 7 bases lining up with TRBD1. With V trimmed by 9 bases and J by 5 bases, 10 bases remained unmatched. Germline V lookup: CDR1 LNHDA, CDR2 SQIVND (reference sequence). The CDR3 loop spans 14 amino acids. The CDR3 loop reads CASKEPGQHQPQHF. The CDR3 coding sequence is TGTGCCAGCAAAGAACCGGGACAGCATCAGCCCCAGCATTTT.

This clone was observed a few times. This rearrangement joins TRBV7-6 to TRBJ2-7, with TRBD1 matching 7 bases. The CDR3 has 15 residues. Losses at the gene ends were 2 bases for V and 2 bases for J; bases not matched to a gene: 6. Germline-derived CDR1 and CDR2 are SGHVS and FNYEAQ. CDR3 amino acids: CASSLNQGVTYEQYF. The CDR3, as DNA: TGTGCCAGCAGCTTAAACCAGGGGGTCACCTACGAGCAGTACTTC.

The chain recombines TRBV24-1 with TRBJ2-7; TRBD1 or TRBD2 may be the D gene (6 bases each). The CDR3 is 13 amino acids. V lost 4 bases to trimming and J lost 6 bases, with 12 bases between them. Per germline, CDR1 KGHDR and CDR2 SFDVKD. This chain's CDR3 is CATSDRRGVEQYF. The CDR3 DNA reads as TGTGCCACCAGTGACCGAAGGGGGGTCGAGCAGTACTTC.

The gene calls are TRBV6-5 and TRBJ1-6; D not certain. CDR1 is MNHEY, CDR2 SVGAGI, per germline. V was trimmed by 5 bases and J by 10 bases, leaving 18 bases between them. The CDR3 is made up of 15 amino acids. The CDR3, as DNA: TGTGCCAGCAGTACCCGGACTGGAGGAACGTCACCCCTCCACTTT. Translating it yields CASSTRTGGTSPLHF.

In its sample, this clone was seen a few times. The chain links TRBV7-2 to TRBJ1-1; TRBD1 matches 8 bases. CDR3 length equals 13 residues. Germline-derived CDR1 and CDR2 are SGHTA and FQGNSA. J lost 8 bases, V lost 5 bases, and 7 bases had no gene match. CDR3 sequence: CASSPGGAGEAFF. As DNA, the CDR3 is TGTGCCAGCAGCCCAGGGGGCGCAGGGGAAGCTTTCTTT.

The V call is TRBV19, the J call TRBJ2-4; D is unresolved. In germline, CDR1 is LNHDA, CDR2 SQIVND (reference sequence). The CDR3 totals 12 residues. V dropped 5 bases and J dropped 4 bases, with 6 bases sitting between them. The DNA of the CDR3 is TGTGCCAGTAGTCAGGCGAAAAACATTCAGTACTTC. Amino acids: CASSQAKNIQYF.

The chain joins TRBV6-4 to TRBJ2-2; TRBD1 or TRBD2 may be the D gene (6 bases each). The germline CDR1 and CDR2 sequences are MRHNA and SNTAGT. The V and J ends lost 5 bases and 4 bases respectively, with 14 bases between them. CDR3 length equals 15 residues. CDR3 sequence (DNA): TGTGCCAGCAGTAATGGGGGGCCGTCCACCGGGGAGCTGTTTTTT. It encodes CASSNGGPSTGELFF.

The chain carries TRBV5-1 and TRBJ1-3; D ambiguous. V was shortened by 2 bases and J by 0 bases, with 6 bases between the two germline ends. The CDR3 covers 14 residues. Germline-derived CDR1 and CDR2 are SGHRS and YFSETQ. The CDR3 sequence is CASSFYSSGNTIYF. CDR3 nucleotides: TGCGCCAGCAGCTTTTACAGCTCTGGAAACACCATATATTTT.

The chain is built from TRBV7-9 and TRBJ2-7, with D unclear. Trimming cost V 3 bases and J 2 bases, with 11 bases left between them. The CDR3 runs 14 residues. The germline CDR1 and CDR2 sequences are SEHNR and FQNEAQ (reference sequence). CDR3 residues: CASSFGQATYEQYF. The CDR3 coding sequence is TGTGCCAGCAGCTTCGGGCAGGCGACCTACGAGCAGTACTTC. The entire variable domain, with the rest obtained from reference TRBV7-9 and TRBJ2-7, is as follows: DTGVSQNPRHKITKRGQNVTFRCDPISEHNRLYWYRQTLGQGPEFLTYFQNEAQLEKSRLLSDRFSAERPKGSFSTLEIQRTEQGDSAMYLCASSFGQATYEQYFGPGTRLTVT.

This clone has just a few counts. The J gene is TRBJ1-6, the V gene TRBV6-5; TRBD1 agrees at 8 bases. The CDR3 runs to 13 residues. The J segment lost 7 bases and the V segment lost 5 bases, leaving 1 base of the junction unmatched. Germline V gives CDR1 MNHEY, CDR2 SVGAGI. The CDR3 DNA follows: TGTGCCAGCAGTCGACAGGGGAATTCACCCCTCCACTTT. Protein product: CASSRQGNSPLHF.

This clone was detected only a few times. This sequence joins TRBV12-5 and TRBJ2-7; TRBD2 might be the D (6 bases). Germline V gene lookup returns CDR1 LGHNT and CDR2 FRNRAP. Deletions cut 5 bases from V and 0 bases from J, with 14 bases between. CDR3 length: 15 residues. Written as DNA, the CDR3 is TGTGCTAGTGGTATGGGACTGGAAATCTCCTACGAGCAGTACTTC. Translating gives CASGMGLEISYEQYF.

This chain links TRBV4-2 with TRBJ1-3, with 9 bases aligning to TRBD1. The germline V gene encodes CDR1 LGHNA and CDR2 YNFKEQ. The CDR3 contains 20 residues. Unmatched junction bases numbered 13, after V lost 1 base and J lost 0 bases. DNA for the CDR3: TGTGCCAGCAGCCAAGGAACCGGGACAGGGAGCCCAATCTCTGGAAACACCATATATTTT. Its translation: CASSQGTGTGSPISGNTIYF.

The chain has TRBV5-6 and TRBJ2-5, with TRBD1 as a possible D gene (6 bases). The V gene lost 4 bases and the J gene lost 1 base, with 11 bases spanning the gap. The CDR3 has 14 amino acids. Germline CDR1 SGHDT, CDR2 YYEEEE. The chain's CDR3 is CASSIGQTQETQYF. The CDR3 DNA follows: TGTGCCAGCAGCATTGGACAGACCCAAGAGACCCAGTACTTC.

The rearrangement links TRBV10-1 to TRBJ2-3; D perhaps matches TRBD1 (7 bases). CDR3 length: 15 amino acids. Trimming left V 4 bases short and J 4 bases short, with 15 bases between. Germline CDR1 and CDR2: WNHNN and SYGVQD (reference sequence). CDR3 nucleotides: TGCGCCAGCAGTGGGAGCAGGGGGGCTGCAGATACGCAGTATTTT. Its protein product is CASSGSRGAADTQYF.

This chain uses TRBV5-1 with TRBJ2-5; possibly TRBD1 for D (5 bases). Germline V lookup: CDR1 SGHRS, CDR2 YFSETQ. This CDR3 spans 15 amino acids. V was shortened by 0 bases and J by 4 bases, with 13 bases between the two germline ends. The CDR3 DNA reads TGCGCCAGCAGCTTGGGGGGCTCCCCCGTAGAGACCCAGTACTTC. Amino acids: CASSLGGSPVETQYF.

This chain links TRBV7-2 with TRBJ2-3, with 7 bases that match TRBD2. The CDR3 runs to 14 residues. Germline CDR1 SGHTA, CDR2 FQGNSA. Trimming at V came to 0 bases and at J to 4 bases, leaving 1 base not matched to a gene. The CDR3 here is CASSLAGGADTQYF. As DNA, the CDR3 is TGTGCCAGCAGCTTAGCGGGAGGGGCAGATACGCAGTATTTT.

This clone showed up just a few times. This rearrangement joins TRBV18 to TRBJ2-5; tentative D call: TRBD1 (6 bases). Germline loops: CDR1 KGHSH, CDR2 LQKENI. V gave up 5 bases and J gave up 2 bases, with 12 bases separating them. This CDR3 has 14 amino acids. The CDR3 DNA reads as TGTGCCAGCTCAATAACAGGGAAGCAAGAGACCCAGTACTTC. Its translation is CASSITGKQETQYF.

This clone was observed a few times. This chain connects TRBV5-1 to TRBJ2-1; possibly TRBD2 for D (6 bases). CDR1 and CDR2 from the germline V gene are SGHRS and YFSETQ. Trimming removed 1 base from V and 0 bases from J, with 11 bases in between. This CDR3 has 16 amino acids. The CDR3 loop reads CASSLYGGSSYNEQFF. The CDR3 coding sequence is TGCGCCAGCAGCTTGTACGGGGGAAGCTCCTACAATGAGCAGTTCTTC.